This is a list of T cell receptor beta chains from one sample in a study of blood T cell repertoires in COVID-19. Only in-frame clones appear in the TCRdb table, and some are missing; sequencing was by immunoSEQ multiplex PCR. The sample records some 420,000 clones, 80% to 90% being singletons. The sequencing sample was made of PBMCs or T cells enriched from blood (not recorded which). The receptors were gathered from a man in his thirties or forties who had recovered from COVID-19. CDR3s include the opening cysteine and the closing phenylalanine or tryptophan. D genes are given only for firm matches. Size is stated for part of the rows, as once, few or many counts, or as a class when the clone is expanded.

length: 17
D: TRBD1
size: NA
J: TRBJ1-1
V: TRBV28
DNA: TGTGCCAGCAGTTACCCGGGACAGGGGGTTAGGAACACTGAAGCTTTCTTT
CDR3: CASSYPGQGVRNTEAFF

length: 13
D: NA
size: NA
J: TRBJ2-7
V: TRBV7-9
DNA: TGTGCCAGCAGCTCCCCCGCCGAGTACGAGCAGTACTTC
CDR3: CASSSPAEYEQYF

length: 15
D: NA
size: NA
J: TRBJ1-4
V: TRBV5-4
DNA: TGTGCCAGCAGCTTGGTTCCGGGGGATTTTGAAAAACTGTTTTTT
CDR3: CASSLVPGDFEKLFF

length: 14
D: NA
size: once
J: TRBJ1-2
V: TRBV14
DNA: TGTGCCAGCAGCCAAGTCGGGGGGGCGCATGGCTACACCTTC
CDR3: CASSQVGGAHGYTF

length: 16
D: NA
size: NA
J: TRBJ1-2
V: TRBV12-5
DNA: TGTGCTAGTGGTTGGATCCCCATGGGGCAGTTCTATGGCTACACCTTC
CDR3: CASGWIPMGQFYGYTF

length: 13
D: NA
size: NA
J: TRBJ1-5
V: TRBV29-1
DNA: TGCAGCGTACAGGATAATAGCAATCAGCCCCAGCATTTT
CDR3: CSVQDNSNQPQHF

length: 15
D: NA
size: NA
J: TRBJ2-1
V: TRBV5-5
DNA: TGTGCCAGCAGCTGGGAACCACAGGGTTACAATGAGCAGTTCTTC
CDR3: CASSWEPQGYNEQFF

length: 15
D: NA
size: NA
J: TRBJ2-7
V: TRBV11-2
DNA: TGTGCCAGCAGCGCAGGTGGGACTGGGACCTACGAGCAGTACTTC
CDR3: CASSAGGTGTYEQYF

length: 16
D: TRBD2
size: NA
J: TRBJ2-1
V: TRBV27
DNA: TGTGCCAGCAGTTCCAGGACTAGCGCCTCCTACAATGAGCAGTTCTTC
CDR3: CASSSRTSASYNEQFF

length: 13
D: NA
size: NA
J: TRBJ2-7
V: TRBV11-3
DNA: TGTGCCAGCAGCTTTTTCCCCGACGGGGAGCAGTACTTC
CDR3: CASSFFPDGEQYF

length: 14
D: TRBD2
size: NA
J: TRBJ2-1
V: TRBV29-1
DNA: TGCAGCGCCTCCCCGGCTAGCGGATACAATGAGCAGTTCTTC
CDR3: CSASPASGYNEQFF

length: 14
D: NA
size: NA
J: TRBJ1-1
V: TRBV6-5
DNA: TGTGCCAGCAGTTACGGTAGGGGGAACACTGAAGCTTTCTTT
CDR3: CASSYGRGNTEAFF

length: 14
D: NA
size: NA
J: TRBJ2-2
V: TRBV11-2
DNA: TGTGCCATCTCTTCGGGGGCGAACACCGGGGAGCTGTTTTTT
CDR3: CAISSGANTGELFF

length: 11
D: NA
size: NA
J: TRBJ1-2
V: TRBV20-1
DNA: TGCAGTGCTCCGATTCCGGGTGGCTACACCTTC
CDR3: CSAPIPGGYTF

length: 17
D: TRBD1
size: few
J: TRBJ2-2
V: TRBV4-1
DNA: TGCGCCAGCAGCCTCCCACCGGACAGGGTGAACACCGGGGAGCTGTTTTTT
CDR3: CASSLPPDRVNTGELFF

length: 14
D: TRBD1
size: NA
J: TRBJ1-1
V: TRBV6-5
DNA: TGTGCCAGCAGTCGGGACAGGGAAAGAGCTGAAGCTTTCTTT
CDR3: CASSRDRERAEAFF

length: 16
D: TRBD2
size: NA
J: TRBJ2-1
V: TRBV24-1
DNA: TGTGCCACCAGTGACGAGGCGGGAGGTCTTTTTGATGAGCAGTTCTTC
CDR3: CATSDEAGGLFDEQFF

length: 13
D: NA
size: NA
J: TRBJ1-2
V: TRBV5-1
DNA: TGCGCCAGCAGACCCGAGAGTGGCTATGGCTACACCTTC
CDR3: CASRPESGYGYTF

length: 15
D: TRBD1
size: NA
J: TRBJ2-6
V: TRBV19
DNA: TGTGCCAGTAGCCGGACAGGGTCTGGGGCCAACGTCCTGACTTTC
CDR3: CASSRTGSGANVLTF

length: 18
D: TRBD2
size: NA
J: TRBJ2-1
V: TRBV7-6
DNA: TGTGCCAGCAGCTTAGTAGCGGTAGCGGGAGAAACCTACAATGAGCAGTTCTTC
CDR3: CASSLVAVAGETYNEQFF

length: 15
D: TRBD1
size: NA
J: TRBJ1-1
V: TRBV7-9
DNA: TGTGCCAGCAGGGTACAGGGGGATTTGAACACTGAAGCTTTCTTT
CDR3: CASRVQGDLNTEAFF

length: 13
D: NA
size: NA
J: TRBJ1-2
V: TRBV5-1
DNA: TGCGCCAGCAGTCCCGGGGGGAACTATGGCTACACCTTC
CDR3: CASSPGGNYGYTF

length: 14
D: NA
size: NA
J: TRBJ2-7
V: TRBV28
DNA: TGTGCCAGCAGCCCCGGGCCAGGCGGGGCGTTGCAGTACTTC
CDR3: CASSPGPGGALQYF

length: 14
D: TRBD1
size: NA
J: TRBJ1-2
V: TRBV5-6
DNA: TGTGCCAGCAGCTTGGAACAGGGGCGGAGCGGCTACACCTTC
CDR3: CASSLEQGRSGYTF